A selection of T cell receptor beta chains follows, all from one sample in a study of Graves' ophthalmopathy and Graves' hyperthyroidism. TCRdb re-derived calls from the multiplex PCR reads in MiXCR, one entry per CDR3 protein. The sample carries hundreds of thousands of distinct CDR3 sequences, 35% to 50% recorded once. The specimen was peripheral blood. Receptor source: an adult man with Graves' ophthalmopathy. The conserved cysteine and the conserved F or W are not part of the CDR3 here. Fields, in order: CDR3 protein, J gene, V gene, D gene. D genes are given only for firm matches.

cdr3_aa: ASSMGQRADGETQY; j_call: TRBJ2-5; v_call: TRBV7-2; d_call: TRBD1
cdr3_aa: AIRRGRLDTGELF; j_call: TRBJ2-2; v_call: TRBV2; d_call: NA
cdr3_aa: ASSFETGHGYT; j_call: TRBJ1-2; v_call: TRBV12-5; d_call: NA
cdr3_aa: ASRGTGNGYT; j_call: TRBJ1-2; v_call: TRBV9; d_call: NA
cdr3_aa: APSLNTEAF; j_call: TRBJ1-1; v_call: TRBV25-1; d_call: NA
cdr3_aa: ASRLAGASTDTQY; j_call: TRBJ2-3; v_call: TRBV7-2; d_call: TRBD2
cdr3_aa: ASSPGATQPQH; j_call: TRBJ1-5; v_call: TRBV11-2; d_call: NA
cdr3_aa: AISEDTGGGGYT; j_call: TRBJ1-2; v_call: TRBV10-3; d_call: TRBD1
cdr3_aa: ASRQRVRNQPQH; j_call: TRBJ1-5; v_call: TRBV12-3/TRBV12-4; d_call: NA
cdr3_aa: ASSLGPGGSYEQY; j_call: TRBJ2-7; v_call: TRBV7-2; d_call: TRBD2
cdr3_aa: ASSIGGQGRTGELF; j_call: TRBJ2-2; v_call: TRBV19; d_call: TRBD1
cdr3_aa: ASRYGTGTFTEAF; j_call: TRBJ1-1; v_call: TRBV5-1; d_call: TRBD1
cdr3_aa: SVVGKNNEQY; j_call: TRBJ2-7; v_call: TRBV29-1; d_call: NA
cdr3_aa: SVWAGGWTGELF; j_call: TRBJ2-2; v_call: TRBV29-1; d_call: TRBD1
cdr3_aa: ASSLTPGQGLGETQY; j_call: TRBJ2-5; v_call: TRBV7-8; d_call: TRBD1
cdr3_aa: ASSQVQGFQPQH; j_call: TRBJ1-5; v_call: TRBV4-2; d_call: NA
cdr3_aa: ASRGGGVVDEQY; j_call: TRBJ2-7; v_call: TRBV7-9; d_call: TRBD2
cdr3_aa: ASSEGAFHQPQH; j_call: TRBJ1-5; v_call: TRBV2; d_call: NA
cdr3_aa: ASSPALSGSNGELF; j_call: TRBJ2-2; v_call: TRBV9; d_call: NA
cdr3_aa: ASSRPGLGTEAF; j_call: TRBJ1-1; v_call: TRBV7-3; d_call: NA
cdr3_aa: SGGNREKLF; j_call: TRBJ1-4; v_call: TRBV29-1; d_call: NA
cdr3_aa: SARDPGPNYGYT; j_call: TRBJ1-2; v_call: TRBV20-1; d_call: NA
cdr3_aa: ASRQTGNTEAF; j_call: TRBJ1-1; v_call: TRBV13; d_call: NA
cdr3_aa: ASSLETTALYEQY; j_call: TRBJ2-7; v_call: TRBV5-1; d_call: NA
cdr3_aa: ASSMNEGETQY; j_call: TRBJ2-5; v_call: TRBV19; d_call: NA
cdr3_aa: SVGTPGTGGSGYT; j_call: TRBJ1-2; v_call: TRBV29-1; d_call: TRBD1
cdr3_aa: ASSRQDRDLDQPQH; j_call: TRBJ1-5; v_call: TRBV2; d_call: TRBD1
cdr3_aa: SVSGTGGQETQY; j_call: TRBJ2-5; v_call: TRBV29-1; d_call: TRBD1
cdr3_aa: ASSYGTSGDQETQY; j_call: TRBJ2-5; v_call: TRBV6-2/TRBV6-3; d_call: TRBD2
cdr3_aa: AIRSGRTGGSGANVLT; j_call: TRBJ2-6; v_call: TRBV10-3; d_call: TRBD1
cdr3_aa: ASSRLMTVNSPLH; j_call: TRBJ1-6; v_call: TRBV12-3/TRBV12-4; d_call: NA
cdr3_aa: ASILEAGANVLT; j_call: TRBJ2-6; v_call: TRBV2; d_call: NA
cdr3_aa: ASRGSGQQRETQY; j_call: TRBJ2-5; v_call: TRBV5-1; d_call: NA
cdr3_aa: ASSHRTGLYGYT; j_call: TRBJ1-2; v_call: TRBV3-1; d_call: TRBD1
cdr3_aa: ASSPRVSTEAF; j_call: TRBJ1-1; v_call: TRBV7-2; d_call: NA
cdr3_aa: AGSPPSGSGYT; j_call: TRBJ1-2; v_call: TRBV18; d_call: NA
cdr3_aa: SAPRTSGRGETQY; j_call: TRBJ2-5; v_call: TRBV20-1; d_call: TRBD2
cdr3_aa: ASSPQRDIEQY; j_call: TRBJ2-7; v_call: TRBV6-1; d_call: NA
cdr3_aa: ASSVGDRNTEAF; j_call: TRBJ1-1; v_call: TRBV9; d_call: TRBD1
cdr3_aa: ASSYRWTGVGETQY; j_call: TRBJ2-5; v_call: TRBV6-6; d_call: TRBD1
cdr3_aa: ASRTRLGSGNTIY; j_call: TRBJ1-3; v_call: TRBV6-5; d_call: NA
cdr3_aa: ASSYSKPGGAYNSPLH; j_call: TRBJ1-6; v_call: TRBV6-5; d_call: NA
cdr3_aa: ATSRDRAGKPNYGYT; j_call: TRBJ1-2; v_call: TRBV15; d_call: NA
cdr3_aa: ASSLVPQGTEAF; j_call: TRBJ1-1; v_call: TRBV7-8; d_call: NA
cdr3_aa: ASSLARLAGGQETQY; j_call: TRBJ2-5; v_call: TRBV7-9; d_call: TRBD2
cdr3_aa: ASSKRGALGGYT; j_call: TRBJ1-2; v_call: TRBV7-8; d_call: NA